Presented here are 22 T cell receptor beta chains from one specimen sequenced in a study of T-cell reconstitution after alpha-beta-depleted transplantation in children. Molecular barcoding with unique molecular identifiers was used for the TCRbeta library. TCRdb fed the PCR reads into MiXCR, producing one record per CDR3 protein. The sample gives about 31,000 distinct CDR3 sequences, 6.4% of which show up once; approximately 30% is in the top ten. The antigens these receptors bind are not known. Study-level points and caveats: There were reportedly several hundred expanded graft clones from which alpha-beta T cells came about two months after transplant.

Sequenced here: peripheral blood, sampled 60 days after TCRalphabeta/CD19-depleted stem cell transplant. These TCRs come from a child under two years old who had a stem cell transplant for acute myeloid leukemia, so the T cells may come from the graft donor.

The sample holds many counts of this clonotype. The rearrangement joins TRBV6-5 to TRBJ1-3; weak D call: TRBD1 (5 bases). Germline V gene lookup returns CDR1 MNHEY and CDR2 SVGAGI. The ends were cut back, 5 bases at V and 2 bases at J, with 13 bases in the middle. The CDR3 has 15 residues. The CDR3, as DNA: TGTGCCAGCAGTCGCGACAGCCGAGCTGGAAACACCATATATTTT. Translation: CASSRDSRAGNTIYF.

There are many counts of this clonotype. The chain couples TRBV24-1 to TRBJ2-1; D gene ambiguous. The CDR3 is 11 amino acids. The germline V and J ends were trimmed by 5 bases and 7 bases, with 5 bases remaining between them. Germline values: CDR1 KGHDR, CDR2 SFDVKD. The CDR3 here is CATSVRNEQFF. The CDR3 nucleotides are TGTGCCACCAGTGTGAGGAATGAGCAGTTCTTC.

Ten or more counts support this clonotype. The V call is TRBV9, the J call TRBJ1-2; weak D call: TRBD1 (5 bases). Between the trimmed V and J ends, which lost 0 bases and 4 bases, there was a span of 16 bases. This CDR3 region has 16 residues. Germline CDR1 reads SGDLS; CDR2 reads YYNGEE. The CDR3 sequence: CASSVEGTPSGYGYTF. Here the CDR3 DNA reads TGTGCCAGCAGCGTAGAAGGGACGCCGAGCGGCTATGGCTACACCTTC.

This clonotype was picked up many times. V and J are TRBV28 and TRBJ2-5, with 7 bases identical to TRBD2. Germline lookup yields CDR1 MDHEN and CDR2 SYDVKM. V gave up 3 bases and J gave up 3 bases; unmatched junction bases: 4. The CDR3 sequence is 14 residues long. The CDR3 DNA reads TGTGCCAGCAGTTTGCCCACTAGCGAAGAGACCCAGTACTTC. Its protein is CASSLPTSEETQYF.

Of note for this clonotype: This may come from a read error, since a much larger clone is one base off. The V gene is TRBV7-2, the J gene TRBJ2-5, with 7 positions matching TRBD1. The CDR3 totals 13 residues. The germline CDR1 and CDR2 sequences are SGHTA and FQGNSA. CDR3: CATSLNRGETQYF. The DNA of the CDR3 is TGTGCCACCAGCTTGAACAGGGGAGAGACCCAGTACTTC. The entire variable domain, with the rest obtained from reference TRBV7-2 and TRBJ2-5, is as follows: GAGVSQSPSNKVTEKGKDVELRCDPISGHTALYWYRQSLGQGLEFLIYFQGNSAPDKSGLPSDRFSAERTGGSVSTLTIQRTQQEDSAVYLCATSLNRGETQYFGPGTRLLVL.

By proportion, this clonotype is large (0.1 to 1%). One end of the junction fails to match germline, which may point to a read error. The chain joins TRBV7-7 to TRBJ2-1; either TRBD1 or TRBD2 may fit D (5 bases each). Germline CDR1 SSHAT, CDR2 FNYEAQ (reference sequence). The CDR3 totals 15 residues. CDR3 nucleotides: TGTGCTAGCAGCCGACAGACTACCTCCTACAATGAGCAGTTCTTC. It yields the protein CASSRQTTSYNEQFF.

There are many counts of this clonotype. The V call is TRBV5-1, the J call TRBJ2-3; no clear D. The CDR3 is 14 amino acids. Trimming cost V 0 bases and J 5 bases, with 10 bases left between them. Germline CDR1 is SGHRS and CDR2 is YFSETQ. The CDR3: CASSLAPLGDTQYF. CDR3 DNA: TGCGCCAGCAGCTTGGCCCCTCTGGGAGATACGCAGTATTTT.

V usage is TRBV6-2 or TRBV6-3 and J usage is TRBJ2-1; D is unresolved. The CDR3 extends over 13 amino acids. Trimming removed 4 bases at V and 4 bases at J, with 8 bases between. Germline lookup yields CDR1 MNHEY and CDR2 SVGEGT. CDR3 amino acids: CASSSPWYNEQFF. Written as DNA, the CDR3 is TGTGCCAGCAGTTCGCCGTGGTACAATGAGCAGTTCTTC.

This clonotype was detected many times. V usage is TRBV7-9 and J usage is TRBJ2-5, with no clear D. This CDR3 is 15 amino acids long. CDR1 and CDR2 from the germline V gene are SEHNR and FQNEAQ (reference sequence). Trimming cost V 1 base and J 2 bases, with 11 bases left between them. CDR3: CASSLVVRFQETQYF. CDR3 coding DNA: TGTGCCAGCAGCTTAGTGGTCAGATTTCAAGAGACCCAGTACTTC.

The chain employs TRBV7-2 and TRBJ2-7; the D gene is possibly TRBD2 (6 bases). The CDR3 covers 15 residues. V dropped 5 bases and J dropped 5 bases, with 19 bases sitting between them. Germline CDR1 is SGHTA and CDR2 is FQGNSA. The CDR3 spells CASSPFAGGLHEQYF. CDR3 in DNA: TGTGCCAGCAGCCCCTTTGCTGGAGGGCTCCACGAGCAGTACTTC.

This clonotype was counted only a few times. The J gene is TRBJ2-5, the V gene TRBV7-9; 9 bases match TRBD1. The CDR3 runs 14 residues. CDR1 is SEHNR and CDR2 is FQNEAQ in the germline V gene (reference sequence). With 3 bases clipped from V and 3 bases from J, the junction kept 2 bases outside the gene matches. The CDR3 region has the DNA TGTGCCAGCAGCTTTTGGACAGGGGAAGAGACCCAGTACTTC. This translates into CASSFWTGEETQYF.

This clonotype showed up many times. This chain joins TRBV6-5 and TRBJ2-7, with 9 nucleotides matching TRBD2. Germline assignment: CDR1 MNHEY and CDR2 SVGAGI. The V gene end was trimmed by 5 bases and the J gene end by 4 bases; junction bases not matched to a gene: 6. This CDR3 is 14 amino acids long. The CDR3 nucleotides read TGTGCCAGCAGTCAGACTAGCGGATTTTACGAGCAGTACTTC. Residues: CASSQTSGFYEQYF.

The table lists this clonotype with many counts. V usage is TRBV12-3 or TRBV12-4 and J usage is TRBJ2-4, with a tentative D call TRBD1 (7 bases). Trimming left V 5 bases short and J 6 bases short, with 17 bases between. The CDR3 covers 15 residues. The CDR3 reads CASSPEGGGGNIQYF. CDR3 bases: TGTGCCAGCAGTCCAGAAGGAGGGGGCGGAAACATTCAGTACTTC.

This clonotype was counted many times. V usage is TRBV20-1 and J usage is TRBJ2-7; 11 bases line up with TRBD2. Germline CDR1 and CDR2: DFQATT and SNEGSKA (reference sequence). This CDR3 contains 16 residues. J was trimmed by 0 bases and V by 5 bases; bases with no gene match: 9. CDR3 nucleotide sequence: TGCAGTGCTCGGGCTAGCGGGGGGAAGGACTCCTACGAGCAGTACTTC. Translated: CSARASGGKDSYEQYF.

This clonotype came up many times. V gene TRBV5-1 combines with J gene TRBJ2-3; D is unresolved. Germline values: CDR1 SGHRS, CDR2 YFSETQ. V lost 0 bases and J 3 bases, leaving 8 bases between the germline ends. This CDR3 spans 14 amino acids. CDR3 sequence reads: CASSLATPTDTQYF. Here the CDR3 DNA reads TGCGCCAGCAGCTTGGCCACTCCGACAGATACGCAGTATTTT.

As for this clonotype: It may be a read error: a sequence one base away is much more abundant. This chain uses TRBV29-1 with TRBJ2-1, with D maybe TRBD2 (5 bases). The germline V gene has CDR1 SQVTM and CDR2 ANQGSEA. The V end was cut by 7 bases, the J end by 2 bases, with 18 bases between. The CDR3 sequence is 15 residues long. The CDR3 DNA reads TGCAGCGGACCTTGGGAGAGATGGACCTACAATGAGCAGTTCTTC. Translation: CSGPWERWTYNEQFF.

This clonotype was picked up many times. The CDR3 nucleotides are TGCAGCGTGTCGCCGACTGGAAACACCATATATTTT. Its protein product is CSVSPTGNTIYF. This sequence joins TRBV29-1 and TRBJ1-3; no firm D call. The CDR3 loop spans 12 amino acids. Trimming cost V 6 bases and J 2 bases, with 8 bases left between them. Germline lookup yields CDR1 SQVTM and CDR2 ANQGSEA.

Regarding this clonotype: A much larger clone is a single base away; this may be a read error. The V gene is TRBV12-3 or TRBV12-4, the J gene TRBJ1-5, with 7 bases fitting TRBD1. Unmatched junction bases numbered 7, after V lost 5 bases and J lost 3 bases. The CDR3 is 15 amino acids. The CDR3 loop reads CASSTRGGYNQPQHF. The CDR3 region has the DNA TGTGCCAGCAGTACCAGGGGGGGTTACAATCAGCCCCAGCATTTT.

This chain uses TRBV13 with TRBJ2-2; D remains ambiguous. V lost 10 bases and J 3 bases, leaving 9 bases between the germline ends. This CDR3 comprises 12 residues. Germline-derived CDR1 and CDR2 are PRHDT and FYEKMQ (reference sequence). The CDR3 spells CATHSHTGELFF. The CDR3 DNA is TGTGCCACCCACTCCCACACCGGGGAGCTGTTTTTT.

This clonotype was seen many times. J is TRBJ1-2 and V is TRBV7-9; D call uncertain. V gave up 5 bases and J gave up 4 bases, with 8 bases separating them. Germline-derived CDR1 and CDR2 are SEHNR and FQNEAQ (reference sequence). The CDR3 is 12 residues long. The CDR3: CASSLNSYGYTF. CDR3 sequence (DNA): TGTGCCAGCAGCCTCAACTCCTATGGCTACACCTTC. The full variable domain, in which reference TRBV7-9 and TRBJ1-2 provide the parts outside the CDR3, is DTGVSQNPRHKITKRGQNVTFRCDPISEHNRLYWYRQTLGQGPEFLTYFQNEAQLEKSRLLSDRFSAERPKGSFSTLEIQRTEQGDSAMYLCASSLNSYGYTFGSGTRLTVV.

The sample holds many counts of this clonotype. The chain uses TRBV28 and TRBJ2-1; 9 nucleotides match TRBD2. The V segment lost 0 bases and the J segment 7 bases; nucleotides outside the gene matches: 7. In germline, CDR1 is MDHEN, CDR2 SYDVKM. The CDR3 loop spans 16 amino acids. DNA for the CDR3: TGTGCCAGCAGTTTATGGGGCGGGGGGGTTACAAATGAGCAGTTCTTC. The encoded protein is CASSLWGGGVTNEQFF.

The sample holds many counts of this clonotype. This sequence joins TRBV12-3 or TRBV12-4 and TRBJ1-6; a possible D gene is TRBD1 (6 bases). The CDR3 totals 15 residues. With 0 bases removed from V and 10 bases from J, the gap between germline ends came to 13 bases. The CDR3 loop is CASSLARGEFSPLHF. For the CDR3, the DNA is TGTGCCAGCAGTTTAGCGAGGGGGGAATTCTCACCCCTCCACTTT.